Listed here are 10 T cell receptor beta chains from one sample, sequenced in a study of T-cell memory formation after mild COVID-19 (dated by TCRdb to the early 2020s). Libraries were made using 5' RACE. Sequenced using an Illumina NovaSeq 6000. Starting from the raw public reads, TCRdb applied fastp trimming at Q25, assembled clones with MiXCR and retained in-frame beta chains. Each CDR3 protein appears once, grouped with its most common genes and DNA. The sample table shows 350,000 or so distinct CDR3 sequences, and about 20% are seen once. Of the sample, roughly a fifth falls within the top ten clones. The sequenced sample consisted of PBMCs or a T cell subset sorted from them (not recorded which). The receptors stem from a man aged 18 to 29 who had mild COVID-19 (a few samples of this study predate the infection). The sample titles of this study are shuffled in the database, so cell type and time point are left out; the donor was told from shared clones.

This rearrangement joins TRBV12-3 or TRBV12-4 to TRBJ2-3; a possible D gene is TRBD2 (7 bases). V lost 6 bases and J 6 bases, leaving 19 bases between the germline ends. This CDR3 is built from 15 residues. The CDR3 DNA sequence: TGTGCCAGCAGGAGGGCGGGGGCGATTCTGGATACGCAGTATTTT. Translation gives CASRRAGAILDTQYF.

The V call is TRBV5-1, the J call TRBJ2-3, with D possibly TRBD1 on 5 matching bases. V was clipped by 4 bases and J by 0 bases, with 15 bases between them. The CDR3 has 16 residues. Germline CDR1 reads SGHRS; CDR2 reads YFSETQ. The CDR3 spells CASSQTWGPSTDTQYF. As DNA, the CDR3 is TGCGCCAGCAGCCAAACGTGGGGCCCGAGCACAGATACGCAGTATTTT.

The V gene is TRBV20-1, the J gene TRBJ1-2, with TRBD1 matching 8 bases. Germline V gene sequence: CDR1 DFQATT, CDR2 SNEGSKA (reference sequence). V lost 0 bases to trimming and J lost 6 bases; unmatched junction nucleotides: 6. This CDR3 spans 14 amino acids. The CDR3: CSARDGTGPNGYTF. Written as DNA, the CDR3 is TGCAGTGCTAGAGATGGGACAGGACCCAATGGCTACACCTTC.

This clonotype was seen a handful of times. The J gene is TRBJ2-1, the V gene TRBV20-1; TRBD2 matches at 12 bases. In germline, CDR1 is DFQATT, CDR2 SNEGSKA (reference sequence). The CDR3 is made up of 16 amino acids. The junction had 13 bases not matched to a gene; V was cut back by 6 bases and J by 7 bases. CDR3 protein: CSATPVTSGGTNEQFF. CDR3 DNA: TGCAGTGCCACCCCCGTTACTAGCGGGGGGACAAATGAGCAGTTCTTC.

This clonotype was counted a few times. The J gene is TRBJ1-1, the V gene TRBV20-1; D is unclear. This CDR3 spans 13 amino acids. V shed 5 bases and J shed 0 bases, with 10 bases lying between them. The V gene's germline CDR1 is DFQATT and CDR2 SNEGSKA (reference sequence). The CDR3 coding sequence is TGCAGTGCTCCCCGTCAAGTGAACACTGAAGCTTTCTTT. Amino acids: CSAPRQVNTEAFF.

This clonotype occurred many times. The J gene is TRBJ2-2, the V gene TRBV3-1; a weak D match, TRBD1 (5 bases). Germline values: CDR1 LGHDT, CDR2 YNNKEL (reference sequence). V lost 6 bases, J lost 7 bases, and 9 bases lay in between. The CDR3 sequence is 12 residues long. The CDR3 sequence is CASSRQGGELFF. DNA for the CDR3: TGTGCCAGCAGTCGCCAGGGCGGGGAGCTGTTTTTT.

This chain links TRBV7-9 with TRBJ2-1, with TRBD1 matching 7 bases. Germline V CDR1 and CDR2: SEHNR, FQNEAQ (reference sequence). The CDR3 extends over 20 amino acids. Trimming cost V 5 bases and J 3 bases; bases outside gene matches: 22. CDR3 sequence (DNA): TGTGCCAGCAGCCCGAGACCCCGGGACAGTTTATTATCCCACTACAATGAGCAGTTCTTC. Its translation: CASSPRPRDSLLSHYNEQFF. Full variable domain (rest looked up from reference TRBV7-9 and TRBJ2-1): DTGVSQNPRHKITKRGQNVTFRCDPISEHNRLYWYRQTLGQGPEFLTYFQNEAQLEKSRLLSDRFSAERPKGSFSTLEIQRTEQGDSAMYLCASSPRPRDSLLSHYNEQFFGPGTRLTVL.

This clonotype came up a few times. The gene calls are TRBV5-6 and TRBJ2-5, with 9 bases identical to TRBD2. There are 15 residues in the CDR3. Germline-derived CDR1 and CDR2 are SGHDT and YYEEEE. V was pared by 1 base and J by 5 bases, with 6 bases of the junction left unmatched. In DNA form, the CDR3 reads TGTGCCAGCAGCTTGCGTCTAGCGGGGCGGGAGACCCAGTACTTC. Translation gives CASSLRLAGRETQYF.

The V and J genes are TRBV19 and TRBJ1-1, with D possibly TRBD1 on 5 matching bases. Germline CDR1 reads LNHDA; CDR2 reads SQIVND (reference sequence). Trimming took off 5 bases at V and 8 bases at J, with 12 bases between the two ends. The CDR3 runs to 12 residues. The CDR3 DNA reads TGTGCCAGTAGTCCAAAGGGGATGGAAGCTTTCTTT. Translation: CASSPKGMEAFF.

This sequence joins TRBV18 and TRBJ1-1; D is uncertain. CDR3 length: 13 amino acids. Germline CDR1 and CDR2: KGHSH and LQKENI. The V and J ends lost 6 bases and 3 bases respectively, with 11 bases between them. DNA for the CDR3: TGTGCCAGCTCCCTCGGGGAGGACACTGAAGCTTTCTTT. It encodes CASSLGEDTEAFF.